Listed here are 21 T cell receptor beta chains from one sample, sequenced in a study of neurological immune-mediated disorders. MiXCR, run by TCRdb on the 5' RACE reads, gives a single entry per CDR3 protein. The sample carries roughly 62,000 distinct CDR3 sequences, less than 4% recorded once. Sequenced input: PBMCs. These receptors originate from a woman aged 45 to 65 with multiple sclerosis.

The sample holds many counts of this clonotype. The rearrangement joins TRBV6-5 to TRBJ2-7, with D perhaps TRBD2 (5 bases). V shed 5 bases and J shed 7 bases, with 15 bases lying between them. CDR3 length: 13 amino acids. Germline CDR1 reads MNHEY; CDR2 reads SVGAGI. The CDR3 bases are TGTGCCAGCAGTGTCCGGACTCGTGGAGAGCAGTACTTC. Residues: CASSVRTRGEQYF.

There are many counts of this clonotype. The CDR3 protein is CASSQPGQGYNEQFF. In DNA form, the CDR3 reads TGTGCCAGCAGCCAGCCGGGACAGGGGTACAATGAGCAGTTCTTC. The chain has TRBV4-2 and TRBJ2-1; 10 bases are a match to TRBD1. CDR3 length equals 15 residues. Per the germline V gene, CDR1 is LGHNA and CDR2 is YNFKEQ. The ends lost 3 bases at V and 4 bases at J; junction bases unmatched: 3.

Ten or more counts support this clonotype. V is TRBV20-1 and J is TRBJ2-3, with 7 positions matching TRBD1. V lost 1 base, J lost 0 bases, and 10 bases stayed unmatched. This CDR3 is 17 amino acids long. The V gene's germline CDR1 is DFQATT and CDR2 SNEGSKA (reference sequence). CDR3 sequence (DNA): TGCAGTGCTAGAGGGGCAGGGGGTACGACTAGCACAGATACGCAGTATTTT. Amino acid sequence: CSARGAGGTTSTDTQYF.

Note on this clonotype: One end of the junction is discordant with germline, which a read error may explain. J is TRBJ1-5 and V is TRBV7-9, with D possibly matching TRBD1 (5 bases). Germline loops: CDR1 SEHNR, CDR2 FQNEAQ (reference sequence). This CDR3 spans 15 amino acids. The CDR3 nucleotides read TGTGCCAGCAGCAGACTAGGGGAGGGCAATCAGCCCCAGAATTTT. This sequence encodes CASSRLGEGNQPQNF.

This clonotype was counted ten times or more. One end of the junction varies from germline; a read error may be responsible. V and J are TRBV6-4 and TRBJ1-5, with D unresolved. Germline V gene sequence: CDR1 MRHNA, CDR2 SNTAGT. The CDR3 loop spans 13 amino acids. Here the CDR3 reads CASSSSSNQPQNF. CDR3 DNA sequence: TGTGCCAGCAGTTCCAGTAGCAATCAGCCCCAGAATTTT.

This clonotype has a count of ten or more. This chain joins TRBV20-1 and TRBJ2-2, with 10 bases lining up with TRBD2. The germline gives CDR1 DFQATT, CDR2 SNEGSKA (reference sequence). The CDR3 runs 16 residues. V shed 1 base and J 6 bases; nucleotides not matched to a gene: 8. Here the CDR3 DNA reads TGCAGTGCTAGAGCGGCTAGCGGGAGTTTCGCCGGGGAGCTGTTTTTT. As protein: CSARAASGSFAGELFF.

This clonotype has ten or more counts. The CDR3 coding sequence is TGCAGTGCCCGAGGCGGTTCTGCTAATGAAAAACTGTTTTTT. Amino acid sequence: CSARGGSANEKLFF. The chain combines TRBV20-1 with TRBJ1-4, with D uncertain. Trimming pared 6 bases from V and 3 bases from J, leaving 14 bases between. CDR1 and CDR2 (germline): DFQATT, SNEGSKA (reference sequence). CDR3 length: 14 amino acids.

The chain carries TRBV7-8 and TRBJ1-6; D gene ambiguous. The germline V and J ends were trimmed by 6 bases and 0 bases, with 12 bases remaining between them. CDR1 and CDR2 from the germline V gene are SGHVS and FQNEAQ. The CDR3 has 16 residues. CDR3 nucleotides: TGTGCCAGCAGTAGTACTGGGAGCTCCTATAATTCACCCCTCCACTTT. Translating gives CASSSTGSSYNSPLHF.

This clonotype was seen ten or more times. This chain connects TRBV29-1 to TRBJ1-5; D is unclear. The CDR3 loop spans 15 amino acids. CDR1 is SQVTM, CDR2 ANQGSEA, per germline. The V gene lost 1 base and the J gene lost 4 bases, with 14 bases spanning the gap. The CDR3 DNA follows: TGCAGCGTTGAAGGCTGGCCGTCGGGGAATCAGCCCCAGCATTTT. It yields the protein CSVEGWPSGNQPQHF.

In this sample, this clonotype turned up many times. This rearrangement joins TRBV7-3 to TRBJ2-2; possibly TRBD1 for D (5 bases). The CDR3 is made up of 16 amino acids. In germline, CDR1 is SGHTA, CDR2 FQGTGA. V was pared by 0 bases and J by 4 bases, with 12 bases between. As DNA, the CDR3 is TGTGCCAGCAGCTTAACACCCCAGGGTGGCACCGGGGAGCTGTTTTTT. As protein: CASSLTPQGGTGELFF. The complete variable domain, with remaining parts taken from reference TRBV7-3 and TRBJ2-2, reads GAGVSQTPSNKVTEKGKYVELRCDPISGHTALYWYRQSLGQGPEFLIYFQGTGAADDSGLPNDRFFAVRPEGSVSTLKIQRTERGDSAVYLCASSLTPQGGTGELFFGEGSRLTVL.

This clonotype was counted at least ten times. The chain joins TRBV20-1 to TRBJ2-7; tentatively, D is TRBD1 (6 bases). Germline CDR1 and CDR2: DFQATT and SNEGSKA (reference sequence). V dropped 5 bases and J dropped 1 base, with 15 bases sitting between them. The CDR3 has 14 residues. The CDR3 here is CSALDRLGSYEQYF. As DNA, the CDR3 is TGCAGTGCTTTAGACAGGTTGGGTTCCTACGAGCAGTACTTC.

This clonotype has a count of ten or more. V and J are TRBV6-2 or TRBV6-3 and TRBJ2-3, with D possibly being TRBD1 (6 bases). Trimming removed 8 bases at V and 7 bases at J, with 22 bases between. The CDR3 runs to 15 residues. Per the germline V gene, CDR1 is MNHEY and CDR2 is SVGEGT. CDR3 amino acids: CASGALAFQGNTQYF. CDR3 nucleotides: TGTGCCAGCGGGGCCCTAGCCTTTCAGGGGAATACGCAGTATTTT.

This clonotype was detected many times. This chain joins TRBV20-1 and TRBJ2-3; 10 bases map to TRBD2. The ends lost 3 bases at V and 4 bases at J; junction bases unmatched: 7. This CDR3 has 15 residues. CDR1 and CDR2 from the germline V gene are DFQATT and SNEGSKA (reference sequence). The CDR3 is CSASLPSGSPDTQYF. The DNA for the CDR3 is TGCAGTGCTAGCCTCCCTAGCGGGAGTCCAGATACGCAGTATTTT.

The table lists this clonotype with many counts. The chain uses TRBV29-1 and TRBJ2-1; 7 bases line up with TRBD2. The CDR3 runs to 14 residues. The V and J ends lost 2 bases and 8 bases, in that order; junction bases with no gene match: 9. From germline, CDR1 is SQVTM and CDR2 ANQGSEA. The CDR3 spells CSVEFGRAGDEQFF. DNA of the CDR3: TGCAGCGTTGAATTCGGGCGGGCGGGGGATGAGCAGTTCTTC.

Ten or more counts support this clonotype. The J gene is TRBJ2-3, the V gene TRBV20-1; 10 bases are shared with TRBD2. The V segment lost 0 bases and the J segment 3 bases; nucleotides outside the gene matches: 3. Per the germline V gene, CDR1 is DFQATT and CDR2 is SNEGSKA (reference sequence). CDR3 length equals 15 residues. The CDR3 spells CSARDLAGVTDTQYF. CDR3 in DNA: TGCAGTGCTAGAGATCTAGCGGGAGTTACAGATACGCAGTATTTT.

This clonotype was counted many times. The chain carries TRBV5-1 and TRBJ1-5; unclear D gene. Germline V gene data show CDR1 as SGHRS and CDR2 as YFSETQ. V was shortened by 1 base and J by 2 bases, with 10 bases between the two germline ends. The CDR3 runs to 15 residues. The CDR3 region is CASSLSGAGNQPQHF. DNA for the CDR3: TGCGCCAGCAGCTTGTCTGGTGCGGGCAATCAGCCCCAGCATTTT.

This clonotype has just a few counts. V usage is TRBV18 and J usage is TRBJ2-1, with 7 nucleotides matching TRBD1. The CDR3 runs to 15 residues. Germline-derived CDR1 and CDR2 are KGHSH and LQKENI. V gave up 3 bases and J gave up 6 bases; unmatched junction bases: 8. CDR3 bases: TGTGCCAGCTCACCCCGCTGGGACAGCCCCAATGAGCAGTTCTTC. It codes for CASSPRWDSPNEQFF. Together with reference TRBV18 and TRBJ2-1, the CDR3 gives the full variable domain: NAGVMQNPRHLVRRRGQEARLRCSPMKGHSHVYWYRQLPEEGLKFMVYLQKENIIDESGMPKERFSAEFPKEGPSILRIQQVVRGDSAAYFCASSPRWDSPNEQFFGPGTRLTVL.

This clonotype was observed at least ten times. The rearrangement joins TRBV7-8 to TRBJ2-7; 9 bases agree with TRBD1. The CDR3 spans 14 residues. Germline values: CDR1 SGHVS, CDR2 FQNEAQ. The J segment lost 5 bases and the V segment lost 6 bases, leaving 8 bases of the junction unmatched. The CDR3 DNA reads TGTGCCAGCAGGCCCCGGGACAGGGTGAACGAGCAGTACTTC. It codes for CASRPRDRVNEQYF.

This clonotype was detected ten times or more. The V gene is TRBV7-8, the J gene TRBJ1-4, with 7 bases that match TRBD1. The CDR3 is made up of 15 amino acids. Germline assignment: CDR1 SGHVS and CDR2 FQNEAQ. With V trimmed by 4 bases and J by 3 bases, 5 bases remained unmatched. This CDR3 is CASSWSGQSNEKLFF. DNA for the CDR3: TGTGCCAGCAGCTGGTCGGGACAGTCTAATGAAAAACTGTTTTTT.

This clonotype was seen many times. The chain has TRBV5-1 and TRBJ2-2; D is perhaps TRBD1 (6 bases). CDR3 length: 16 amino acids. V shed 4 bases and J shed 4 bases, with 17 bases lying between them. Germline V gene lookup returns CDR1 SGHRS and CDR2 YFSETQ. The CDR3 loop is CASSTNAIGGTGELFF. In DNA, the CDR3 is TGCGCCAGCAGCACCAACGCCATAGGGGGCACCGGGGAGCTGTTTTTT.

On this clonotype itself: Compared with germline, one end of the junction differs, possibly owing to a read error. V usage is TRBV13 and J usage is TRBJ1-6; no definite D call. Germline CDR1 reads PRHDT; CDR2 reads FYEKMQ (reference sequence). There are 15 residues in the CDR3. CDR3 region: CASSPGSGWDSPLNF. The CDR3 DNA follows: TGTGCCAGCAGCCCGGGATCGGGGTGGGATTCACCCCTCAACTTT.